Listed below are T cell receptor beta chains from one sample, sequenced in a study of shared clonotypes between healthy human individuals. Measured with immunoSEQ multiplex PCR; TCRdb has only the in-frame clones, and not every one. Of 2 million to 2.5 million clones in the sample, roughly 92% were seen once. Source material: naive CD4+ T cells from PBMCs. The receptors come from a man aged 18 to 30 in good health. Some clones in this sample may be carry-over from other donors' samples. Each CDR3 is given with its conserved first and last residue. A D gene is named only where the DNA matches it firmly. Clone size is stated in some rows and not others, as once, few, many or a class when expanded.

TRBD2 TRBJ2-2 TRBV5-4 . TGTGCCAGCAGCTTGGGCCTGACTAGCGGGAGAAACACCGGGGAGCTGTTTTTT CASSLGLTSGRNTGELFF
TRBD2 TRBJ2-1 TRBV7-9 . TGTGCCAGCAGCTTAGCGGCATATAGCGGGATCTACAATGAGCAGTTCTTC CASSLAAYSGIYNEQFF
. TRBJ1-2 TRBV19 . TGTGCCAGTAGTATCCGGGGCCCTACGAAAAGCTATGGCTACACCTTC CASSIRGPTKSYGYTF
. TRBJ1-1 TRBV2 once TGTGCCAGCAGTGCCCCGGACAGCCTCAAGAACACTGAAGCTTTCTTT CASSAPDSLKNTEAFF
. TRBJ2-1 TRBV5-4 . TGTGCCAGCAGCAAGCCGGGAGCCCACAATGAGCAGTTCTTC CASSKPGAHNEQFF
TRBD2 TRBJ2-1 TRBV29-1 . TGCAGCGTTGTGGGACTAGCGGGGGGGCTGGGCAATGAGCAGTTCTTC CSVVGLAGGLGNEQFF
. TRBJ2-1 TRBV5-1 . TGCGCCAGCAGAATATGGTCCACCTCCTACAATGAGCAGTTCTTC CASRIWSTSYNEQFF
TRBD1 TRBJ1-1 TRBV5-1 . TGCGCCAGCAGCCCCCGACAGGGGGCGAACACTGAAGCTTTCTTT CASSPRQGANTEAFF
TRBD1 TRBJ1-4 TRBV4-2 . TGTGCCAGCAGCCAGACAGGGTCGGTGGGAAAACTGTTTTTT CASSQTGSVGKLFF
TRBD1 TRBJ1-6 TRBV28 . TGTGCCAGCAGTCTCCCGACAGGGGGATATAATTCACCCCTCCACTTT CASSLPTGGYNSPLHF
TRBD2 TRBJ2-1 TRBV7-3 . TGTGCCAGCAGCTTATCCTCTAGCGGGGCTTACAATGAGCAGTTCTTC CASSLSSSGAYNEQFF
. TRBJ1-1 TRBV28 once TGTGCCAGCAGGAGGGGTGAGCCAGGGGTTAAGAGCACTGAAGCTTTCTTT CASRRGEPGVKSTEAFF
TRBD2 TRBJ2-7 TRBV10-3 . TGTGCCATCAGTGAGACGGTGGCGACTAGCGGGAGAATTTACGAGCAGTACTTC CAISETVATSGRIYEQYF
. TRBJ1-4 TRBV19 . TGTGCCAGTAGTATAGGGGCCTCAACTAATGAAAAACTGTTTTTT CASSIGASTNEKLFF
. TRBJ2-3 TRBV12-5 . TGTGCTAGTGGTTCCGAGACAGATACGCAGTATTTT CASGSETDTQYF
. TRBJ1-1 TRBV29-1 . TGCAGCGCCGCGAAGGTAGCAGGCTGGAACACTGAAGCTTTCTTT CSAAKVAGWNTEAFF
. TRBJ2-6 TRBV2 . TGTGCCAGCCACAGTCATGGGGCCAACGTCCTGACTTTC CASHSHGANVLTF
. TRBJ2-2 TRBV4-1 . TGCGCCAGCAGCCCAATGACAGTAAACACCGGGGAGCTGTTTTTT CASSPMTVNTGELFF
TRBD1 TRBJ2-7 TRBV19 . TGTGCCAGTAGTATCAGGACAGGGGGCGTTCACGAGCAGTACTTC CASSIRTGGVHEQYF
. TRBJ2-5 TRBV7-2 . TGTGCCAGCAGCTTAGGACAGCAAGAGACCCAGTACTTC CASSLGQQETQYF